The TCR beta chain described here comes from a study of T-cell memory formation after mild COVID-19. Study details: Across donors, TCR clusters were largely donor specific.

Study observations and caveats: The finding that pre-infection memory included some responding clones suggested that cross-reactive memory joined. The CD4+ clones that contracted clustered mainly within CM and EM, and the CD8+ clones concentrated in EMRA.

Each CDR3 protein is one row after TCRdb ran MiXCR on the 5' RACE reads. The sample includes about 84,000 distinct CDR3 sequences, about 14% seen only once; the top ten take about 31%. To note about this clonotype: Antigen: not known.

Trimming removed 4 bases from V and 2 bases from J; junction bases left unmatched: 6. The CDR3 is 16 residues long. The germline CDR1 and CDR2 sequences are SGHKS and YYEKEE (reference sequence). The chain uses TRBV5-5 and TRBJ2-3; 11 bases align to TRBD1. The receptor's source is an adult woman who had mild COVID-19 (a few samples of this study predate the infection). Cell type and time point are not known. Sequencing was done on a sample of PBMCs or a T cell subset sorted from them (not recorded which). The CDR3 DNA reads TGTGCCAGCAGCGAAGGACAGGGGGCTTTCACAGATACGCAGTATTTT. Protein: CASSEGQGAFTDTQYF.